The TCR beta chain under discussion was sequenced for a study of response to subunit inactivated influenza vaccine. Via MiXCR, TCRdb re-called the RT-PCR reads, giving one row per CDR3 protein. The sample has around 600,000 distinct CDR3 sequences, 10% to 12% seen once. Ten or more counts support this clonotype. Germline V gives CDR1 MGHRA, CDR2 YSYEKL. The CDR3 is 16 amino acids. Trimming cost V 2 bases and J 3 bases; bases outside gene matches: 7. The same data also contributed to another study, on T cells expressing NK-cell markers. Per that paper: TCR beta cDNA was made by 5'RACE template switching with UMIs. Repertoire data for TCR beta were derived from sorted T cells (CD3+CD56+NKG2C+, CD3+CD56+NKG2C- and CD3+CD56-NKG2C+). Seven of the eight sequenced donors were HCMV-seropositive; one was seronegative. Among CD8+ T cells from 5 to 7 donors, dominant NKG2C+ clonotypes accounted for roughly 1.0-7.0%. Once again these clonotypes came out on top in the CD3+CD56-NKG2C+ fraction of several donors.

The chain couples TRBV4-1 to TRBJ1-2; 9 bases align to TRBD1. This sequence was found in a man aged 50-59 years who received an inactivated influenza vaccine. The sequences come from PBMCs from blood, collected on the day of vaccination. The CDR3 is CASSQPQGAKDYGYTF. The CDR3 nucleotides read TGCGCCAGCAGCCAACCACAGGGGGCGAAGGACTATGGCTACACCTTC.